This T cell receptor beta chain was identified during a study of shared clonotypes between healthy human individuals. Study overall: A few men and two women, aged 18 to 49, were donors.

Whole-study results and caveats: Clonotype sharing across donors was expected to vary with sequencing depth.

This CDR3 has 15 amino acids. Germline V gene lookup returns CDR1 SGHRS and CDR2 YFSETQ. With 0 bases removed from V and 5 bases from J, the gap between germline ends came to 11 bases. Profiled with immunoSEQ multiplex PCR; TCRdb holds only in-frame clones, not every one. The table shows approximately 940,000 clones, with over 75% occurring only once. Points on this clone: Its antigen is not identified. Other nucleotide sequences in the sample specify the same CDR3.

All participating donors were Caucasian adults from Nashville, Tennessee. This clonotype was sampled from a young man in good health. Sample: memory CD4+ T cells sorted from blood. Subset described: CD45RA-negative fraction. The J gene is TRBJ2-2, the V gene TRBV5-1, with D possibly being TRBD1 (6 bases). CDR3 sequence reads: CASSLDRVETGELFF. The DNA for the CDR3 is TGCGCCAGCAGCTTGGACAGGGTGGAAACCGGGGAGCTGTTTTTT. The full variable domain, rest sourced from reference TRBV5-1 and TRBJ2-2, is KAGVTQTPRYLIKTRGQQVTLSCSPISGHRSVSWYQQTPGQGLQFLFEYFSETQRNKGNFPGRFSGRQFSNSRSEMNVSTLELGDSALYLCASSLDRVETGELFFGEGSRLTVL.